One sample yielded the 31 T cell receptor beta chains listed below, sequenced in a study of T cell changes during pregnancy in multiple sclerosis. TCRdb's copy holds only in-frame clones and misses some; the assay was immunoSEQ multiplex PCR. This table holds tens of thousands of clones, almost 90% found once. The specimen was peripheral blood, collected after pregnancy. Receptors originate from a female donor in good health, enrolled as a control in a pregnancy study.

V gene TRBV7-6 combines with J gene TRBJ2-1; 11 nucleotides match TRBD2. There are 15 residues in the CDR3. CDR1 and CDR2 from the germline V gene are SGHVS and FNYEAQ. The V and J ends lost 7 bases and 5 bases, in that order; junction bases with no gene match: 7. Here the CDR3 reads CASTGLAGGDNEQFF. CDR3 nucleotides: TGTGCCAGCACCGGACTAGCGGGTGGGGACAATGAGCAGTTCTTC.

J is TRBJ2-5 and V is TRBV27; D unclear. The CDR3 length is 14 residues. Trimming removed 0 bases at V and 6 bases at J, with 11 bases between. Germline V gives CDR1 MNHEY, CDR2 SMNVEV (reference sequence). The CDR3, as DNA: TGTGCCAGCAGTTTATCTTGGCCTGACAAGACCCAGTACTTC. It translates to CASSLSWPDKTQYF.

J is TRBJ1-5 and V is TRBV4-2, with D maybe TRBD1 (5 bases). Germline CDR1 reads LGHNA; CDR2 reads YNFKEQ. This CDR3 has 15 residues. The V end lost 0 bases, the J end lost 4 bases, and 10 bases lay between the germline ends. CDR3 residues: CASSQEGGSNQPQHF. The CDR3 DNA is TGTGCCAGCAGCCAAGAGGGGGGTTCAAATCAGCCCCAGCATTTT.

J is TRBJ2-5 and V is TRBV11-3, with 10 bases lining up with TRBD1. Looked up from germline, CDR1 is SGHNT and CDR2 is YENEEA. CDR3 size: 15 residues. V gave up 5 bases and J gave up 4 bases; unmatched junction bases: 7. The CDR3 loop reads CASSGETGGGETQYF. The CDR3 region has the DNA TGTGCCAGCAGCGGGGAGACAGGGGGCGGAGAGACCCAGTACTTC.

The V call is TRBV4-1, the J call TRBJ1-1; TRBD1 matches at 9 bases. V was pared by 2 bases and J by 5 bases, with 6 bases of the junction left unmatched. Per germline, CDR1 MGHRA and CDR2 YSYEKL. The CDR3 consists of 15 residues. The CDR3 loop is CASSQPWTGETEAFF. CDR3 coding DNA: TGCGCCAGCAGCCAACCTTGGACAGGGGAAACTGAAGCTTTCTTT.

The V gene is TRBV11-2, the J gene TRBJ1-2; 8 bases fit TRBD1. The CDR3 consists of 14 residues. Germline trimming cut 5 bases from V and 5 bases from J; bases unmatched to any gene: 7. The germline V gene has CDR1 SGHAT and CDR2 FQNNGV. The CDR3 loop reads CASSLGQGAYGYTF. The DNA of the CDR3 is TGTGCCAGCAGCCTCGGGCAGGGGGCATATGGCTACACCTTC.

This clone showed up just a few times. The gene calls are TRBV9 and TRBJ2-2, with 8 bases lining up with TRBD1. This CDR3 is built from 15 residues. Germline V gene lookup returns CDR1 SGDLS and CDR2 YYNGEE. Trimming at V came to 2 bases and at J to 3 bases, leaving 3 bases not matched to a gene. The CDR3 region has the DNA TGTGCCAGCAGCGTCCCGACAGGGGACACCGGGGAGCTGTTTTTT. Its translation: CASSVPTGDTGELFF.

The chain couples TRBV11-2 to TRBJ1-2; 7 bases line up with TRBD1. Per the germline V gene, CDR1 is SGHAT and CDR2 is FQNNGV. Germline trimming cut 6 bases from V and 8 bases from J; bases unmatched to any gene: 6. The CDR3 loop spans 12 amino acids. The chain's CDR3 is CASSYRGKGYTF. DNA for the CDR3: TGTGCCAGCAGTTACAGGGGAAAAGGCTACACCTTC.

The sample holds one count of this clone. The chain uses TRBV19 and TRBJ2-5; perhaps TRBD2 as D (5 bases). The CDR3 extends over 11 amino acids. The V end lost 6 bases, the J end lost 3 bases, and 5 bases lay between the germline ends. Germline V CDR1 and CDR2: LNHDA, SQIVND (reference sequence). The CDR3: CASSGEETQYF. CDR3 in DNA: TGTGCCAGTAGCGGGGAAGAGACCCAGTACTTC.

The V call is TRBV6-6, the J call TRBJ1-2; 7 bases agree with TRBD1. CDR3 length: 16 amino acids. Germline CDR1 MNHNY, CDR2 SVGAGI (reference sequence). V trimming: 5 bases; J trimming: 5 bases; junction bases outside the gene matches: 14. The CDR3 DNA reads TGTGCCAGCAGTCCTAGAGAGGGGGCGATCGGATATGGCTACACCTTC. Amino acids: CASSPREGAIGYGYTF.

The chain combines TRBV7-7 with TRBJ2-1, with D tentatively TRBD1 (6 bases). The CDR3 sequence is 14 residues long. Germline V CDR1 and CDR2: SSHAT, FNYEAQ (reference sequence). The germline V and J ends were trimmed by 1 base and 5 bases, with 9 bases remaining between them. CDR3 DNA sequence: TGTGCCAGCAGCTTAGGGACAGCCAACAATGAGCAGTTCTTC. Translated: CASSLGTANNEQFF.

The chain has TRBV7-9 and TRBJ2-5; D possibly corresponds to TRBD1 (7 bases). The CDR3 covers 19 residues. Germline lookup yields CDR1 SEHNR and CDR2 FQNEAQ (reference sequence). V lost 1 base to trimming and J lost 3 bases, with 24 bases between them. The DNA of the CDR3 is TGTGCCAGCAGCTTAGGGGGTGGAGGGGGCGCCTTTGCGGAAGAGACCCAGTACTTC. This sequence encodes CASSLGGGGGAFAEETQYF.

V and J are TRBV11-2 and TRBJ1-1; no clear D gene. The CDR3 is made up of 12 amino acids. The germline V gene has CDR1 SGHAT and CDR2 FQNNGV. V was trimmed by 0 bases and J by 12 bases, leaving 11 bases between them. CDR3 region: CASSLDPPRTFF. CDR3 DNA: TGTGCCAGCAGCTTAGATCCTCCTAGGACTTTCTTT. The full variable domain, completed using reference TRBV11-2 and TRBJ1-1, is EAGVAQSPRYKIIEKRQSVAFWCNPISGHATLYWYQQILGQGPKLLIQFQNNGVVDDSQLPKDRFSAERLKGVDSTLKIQPAKLEDSAVYLCASSLDPPRTFFGQGTRLTVV.

For the CDR3, the DNA is TGTGCCAGCACTTCCGGATCGGGACAGGGACATTCACCCCTCCACTTT. It encodes CASTSGSGQGHSPLHF. The rearrangement links TRBV5-6 to TRBJ1-6, with 9 bases lining up with TRBD1. Germline CDR1 is SGHDT and CDR2 is YYEEEE. Trimming took 6 bases from V and 8 from J; bases not matched to a gene: 12. This CDR3 comprises 16 residues.

This sequence joins TRBV4-1 and TRBJ2-7, with D tentatively TRBD2 (7 bases). CDR3 length equals 13 residues. Germline CDR1 MGHRA, CDR2 YSYEKL. Trimming took off 1 base at V and 6 bases at J, with 10 bases between the two ends. The DNA for the CDR3 is TGCGCCAGCAGCCAAGTTAGGGGGGGCGAGCAGTACTTC. Residues: CASSQVRGGEQYF.

DNA of the CDR3: TGTGCCAGCATGGGACTAGCGGGAAGTGAGCAGTTCTTC. It encodes CASMGLAGSEQFF. The genes are TRBV2 and TRBJ2-1; 13 bases are a match to TRBD2. The trim removed 7 bases at V and 9 bases at J, leaving 3 bases unmatched. Germline V gives CDR1 SNHLY, CDR2 FYNNEI. The CDR3 covers 13 residues.

This clone rates as medium-sized (0.01 to 0.1%). J is TRBJ1-1 and V is TRBV9, with 9 positions matching TRBD1. Germline values: CDR1 SGDLS, CDR2 YYNGEE. The CDR3 totals 14 residues. Unmatched junction bases numbered 8, after V lost 4 bases and J lost 7 bases. The CDR3 reads CASSRLQGASEAFF. The CDR3, as DNA: TGTGCCAGCAGCCGTCTACAGGGGGCGAGTGAAGCTTTCTTT.

This chain links TRBV19 with TRBJ2-1, with D possibly matching TRBD2 (6 bases). The V end was cut by 1 base, the J end by 4 bases, with 14 bases between. The CDR3 sequence is 16 residues long. Germline V CDR1 and CDR2: LNHDA, SQIVND (reference sequence). This CDR3 reads CASSIAAGLIYNEQFF. The CDR3 nucleotides are TGTGCCAGTAGTATAGCGGCGGGACTTATATACAATGAGCAGTTCTTC.

About this clone itself: At one end, the junction sequence differs from germline, possibly due to a read error. This chain joins TRBV28 and TRBJ1-1; the D gene is possibly TRBD1 (5 bases). CDR3 length: 11 residues. Per the germline V gene, CDR1 is MDHEN and CDR2 is SYDVKM. The CDR3 DNA reads TGTGCCAGCAGGCACATATTACAGGTTTCCTTT. Amino acids: CASRHILQVSF. The entire variable domain, with the rest obtained from reference TRBV28 and TRBJ1-1, is as follows: DVKVTQSSRYLVKRTGEKVFLECVQDMDHENMFWYRQDPGLGLRLIYFSYDVKMKEKGDIPEGYSVSREKKERFSLILESASTNQTSMYLCASRHILQVSFGQGTRLTVV.

The CDR3 protein is CASSPGVSTKNIQYF. CDR3 DNA: TGCGCCAGCAGCCCGGGAGTAAGTACCAAAAACATTCAGTACTTC. V gene TRBV5-1 combines with J gene TRBJ2-4, with D possibly being TRBD2 (6 bases). Trimming cost V 4 bases and J 2 bases, with 13 bases left between them. This CDR3 comprises 15 residues. In germline, CDR1 is SGHRS, CDR2 YFSETQ.

The V call is TRBV7-8, the J call TRBJ1-1; the D gene is possibly TRBD1 (6 bases). The CDR3 spans 19 residues. CDR1 is SGHVS, CDR2 FQNEAQ, per germline. V was clipped by 5 bases and J by 0 bases, with 25 bases between them. The CDR3 DNA reads as TGTGCCAGCAGCCTAAGACAGAAGCTGTCAGGGGACCTGAACACTGAAGCTTTCTTT. This gives the protein CASSLRQKLSGDLNTEAFF.

This rearrangement joins TRBV9 to TRBJ2-7; 7 bases agree with TRBD1. The junction had 14 bases not matched to a gene; V was cut back by 3 bases and J by 5 bases. This CDR3 comprises 16 residues. The germline V gene encodes CDR1 SGDLS and CDR2 YYNGEE. The CDR3 loop is CASSAQEGQFGDEQYF. DNA for the CDR3: TGTGCCAGCAGCGCTCAAGAGGGACAGTTCGGCGACGAGCAGTACTTC.

J is TRBJ2-1 and V is TRBV6-5, with 12 bases aligning to TRBD2. V lost 6 bases and J lost 9; bases outside the gene matches: 9. The V gene's germline CDR1 is MNHEY and CDR2 SVGAGI. The CDR3 has 15 residues. CDR3 DNA sequence: TGTGCCAGCAGATACGGACTAGCGGGGAGGGGTGAGCAGTTCTTC. Protein sequence: CASRYGLAGRGEQFF.

This chain joins TRBV4-3 and TRBJ1-6; 10 bases match TRBD1. Germline CDR1 and CDR2: LGHNA and YSLEER. With 0 bases clipped from V and 8 bases from J, the junction kept 4 bases outside the gene matches. There are 16 residues in the CDR3. The CDR3 region is CASSQDPGTGDSPLHF. CDR3 DNA: TGCGCCAGCAGCCAAGACCCCGGGACAGGGGATTCACCCCTCCACTTT.

J is TRBJ2-4 and V is TRBV6-6; 8 nucleotides match TRBD2. The CDR3 loop spans 16 amino acids. After removal of 2 bases from V and 7 bases from J, the junction contained 10 bases not matched to a gene. Germline-derived CDR1 and CDR2 are MNHNY and SVGAGI (reference sequence). CDR3: CASSYDPGLGENIQYF. CDR3 in DNA: TGTGCCAGCAGTTACGACCCGGGACTAGGGGAGAACATTCAGTACTTC.

This chain connects TRBV28 to TRBJ1-5; unclear D gene. The germline V and J ends were trimmed by 5 bases and 9 bases, with 11 bases remaining between them. The CDR3 consists of 12 residues. From germline, CDR1 is MDHEN and CDR2 SYDVKM. The CDR3 loop is CASSPLGRPQHF. In DNA form, the CDR3 reads TGTGCCAGCAGTCCACTGGGCCGGCCCCAGCATTTT.

This chain joins TRBV18 and TRBJ2-7, with D possibly being TRBD1 (6 bases). This CDR3 contains 14 residues. Germline V gene sequence: CDR1 KGHSH, CDR2 LQKENI. Trimming cost V 6 bases and J 2 bases, with 14 bases left between them. The CDR3 is CASSPDSFPYEQYF. In DNA form, the CDR3 reads TGTGCCAGCTCCCCGGACAGTTTTCCCTACGAGCAGTACTTC. The full variable domain, rest sourced from reference TRBV18 and TRBJ2-7, is NAGVMQNPRHLVRRRGQEARLRCSPMKGHSHVYWYRQLPEEGLKFMVYLQKENIIDESGMPKERFSAEFPKEGPSILRIQQVVRGDSAAYFCASSPDSFPYEQYFGPGTRLTVT.

The rearrangement uses TRBV7-9 and TRBJ1-1; D is ambiguous. Germline CDR1 SEHNR, CDR2 FQNEAQ (reference sequence). This CDR3 has 14 residues. V dropped 5 bases and J dropped 6 bases, with 16 bases sitting between them. The CDR3 DNA follows: TGTGCCAGCAGCCCGCCCGAGGCTCGGGCTGAAGCTTTCTTT. Translation gives CASSPPEARAEAFF.

This chain links TRBV7-9 with TRBJ2-5; maybe TRBD2 (6 bases). The CDR3 loop spans 16 amino acids. V lost 3 bases and J lost 4, with 18 bases in between. CDR1 and CDR2 from the germline V gene are SEHNR and FQNEAQ (reference sequence). The CDR3 bases are TGTGCCAGCAGCTTTCCGGGTCGGCTGGGGGGAGAGACCCAGTACTTC. Its protein is CASSFPGRLGGETQYF.

The chain carries TRBV5-6 and TRBJ2-5; D call uncertain. The V end lost 4 bases, the J end lost 2 bases, and 9 bases lay between the germline ends. The CDR3 covers 13 residues. Germline CDR1 and CDR2: SGHDT and YYEEEE. CDR3: CASSPNRQETQYF. CDR3 bases: TGTGCCAGCAGCCCAAATCGGCAAGAGACCCAGTACTTC.

V is TRBV6-6 and J is TRBJ1-3, with D possibly being TRBD1 (5 bases). The CDR3 contains 15 residues. The germline V and J ends were trimmed by 2 bases and 4 bases, with 12 bases remaining between them. Germline V gives CDR1 MNHNY, CDR2 SVGAGI (reference sequence). CDR3 coding DNA: TGTGCCAGCAGTTACGCGTCAGGGCAAGGAAACACCATATATTTT. Translated: CASSYASGQGNTIYF.